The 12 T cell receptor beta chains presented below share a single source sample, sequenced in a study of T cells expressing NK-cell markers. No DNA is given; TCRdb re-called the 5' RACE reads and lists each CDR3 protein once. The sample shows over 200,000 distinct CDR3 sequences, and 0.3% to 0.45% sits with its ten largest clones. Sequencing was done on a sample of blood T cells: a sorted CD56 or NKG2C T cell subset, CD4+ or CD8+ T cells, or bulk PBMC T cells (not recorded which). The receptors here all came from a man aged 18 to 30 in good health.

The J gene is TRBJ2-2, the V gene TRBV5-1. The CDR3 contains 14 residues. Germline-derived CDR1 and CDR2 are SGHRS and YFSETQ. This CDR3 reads CASTPSENTGELFF.

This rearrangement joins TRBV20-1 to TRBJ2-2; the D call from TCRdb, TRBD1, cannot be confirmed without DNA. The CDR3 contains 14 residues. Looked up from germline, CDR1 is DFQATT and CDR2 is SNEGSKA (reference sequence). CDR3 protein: CSAKGTEGTGELFF.

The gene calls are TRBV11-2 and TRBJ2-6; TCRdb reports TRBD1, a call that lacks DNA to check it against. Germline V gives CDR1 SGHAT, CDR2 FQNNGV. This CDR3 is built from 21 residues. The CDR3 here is CASSLEVGRPGVGSGANVLTF.

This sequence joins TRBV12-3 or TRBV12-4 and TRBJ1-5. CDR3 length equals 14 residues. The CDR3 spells CASSLRLGIMPQHF.

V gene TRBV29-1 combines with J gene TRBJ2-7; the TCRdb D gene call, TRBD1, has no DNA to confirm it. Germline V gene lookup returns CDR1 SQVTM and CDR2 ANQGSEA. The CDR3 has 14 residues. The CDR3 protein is CSAKYRRGANEQYF.

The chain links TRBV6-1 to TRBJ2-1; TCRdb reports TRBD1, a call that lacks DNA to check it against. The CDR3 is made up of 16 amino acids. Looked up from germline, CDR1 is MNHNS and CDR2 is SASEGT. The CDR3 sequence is CASSSQGAPSYNEQFF.

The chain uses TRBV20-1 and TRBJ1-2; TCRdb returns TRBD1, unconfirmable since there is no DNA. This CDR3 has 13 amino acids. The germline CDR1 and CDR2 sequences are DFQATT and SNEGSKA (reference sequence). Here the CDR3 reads CSAGTAPKGGYTF.

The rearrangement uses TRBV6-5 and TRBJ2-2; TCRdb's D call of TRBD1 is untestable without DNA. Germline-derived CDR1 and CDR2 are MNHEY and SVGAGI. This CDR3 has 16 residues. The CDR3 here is CASSPVAGANTGELFF.

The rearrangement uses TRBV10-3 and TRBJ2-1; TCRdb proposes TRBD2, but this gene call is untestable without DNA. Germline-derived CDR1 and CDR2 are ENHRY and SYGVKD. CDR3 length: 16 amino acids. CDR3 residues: CAISETGTRAHNEQFF.

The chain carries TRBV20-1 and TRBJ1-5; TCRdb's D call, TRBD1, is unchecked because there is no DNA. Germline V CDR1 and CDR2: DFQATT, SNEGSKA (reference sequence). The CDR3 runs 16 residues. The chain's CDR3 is CSARDTGVWSNQPQHF.

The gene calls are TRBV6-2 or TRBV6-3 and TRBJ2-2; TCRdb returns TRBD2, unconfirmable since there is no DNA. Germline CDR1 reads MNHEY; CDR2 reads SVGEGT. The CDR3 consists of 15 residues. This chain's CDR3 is CASSYLAGGTGELFF.

CDR3 amino acids: CASSPWDSQLEAGEQFF. The V call is TRBV28, the J call TRBJ2-1; TCRdb selects TRBD2, and the lack of DNA leaves this call unchecked. The CDR3 has 17 residues. Germline V gene sequence: CDR1 MDHEN, CDR2 SYDVKM. The variable domain in full, with the rest retrieved from reference TRBV28 and TRBJ2-1, is DVKVTQSSRYLVKRTGEKVFLECVQDMDHENMFWYRQDPGLGLRLIYFSYDVKMKEKGDIPEGYSVSREKKERFSLILESASTNQTSMYLCASSPWDSQLEAGEQFFGPGTRLTVL.